This TCR beta chain originates from a study of blood T cell repertoires in COVID-19. Study-wide background: Specimens from acute and convalescent COVID-19 originated in the United States, Italy and Spain.

Here immunoSEQ multiplex PCR was the method, and the copy in TCRdb shows in-frame clones only, minus some. The sample shows around 170,000 clones, approximately 87% of them seen only once. Trimming took 6 bases from V and 5 from J; bases not matched to a gene: 7. The CDR3 loop spans 14 amino acids. CDR1 is LGHDT and CDR2 is YNNKEL in the germline V gene (reference sequence). The genes are TRBV3-1 (or the pseudogene TRBV3-2) and TRBJ1-1, with 9 nucleotides matching TRBD1. This receptor was taken from a woman aged 70-85 years with acute or convalescent COVID-19. Material: peripheral blood. CDR3 nucleotides: TGTGCCAGCAGGAAACAGGGGGCAGGGACTGAAGCTTTCTTT. Amino acids: CASRKQGAGTEAFF.